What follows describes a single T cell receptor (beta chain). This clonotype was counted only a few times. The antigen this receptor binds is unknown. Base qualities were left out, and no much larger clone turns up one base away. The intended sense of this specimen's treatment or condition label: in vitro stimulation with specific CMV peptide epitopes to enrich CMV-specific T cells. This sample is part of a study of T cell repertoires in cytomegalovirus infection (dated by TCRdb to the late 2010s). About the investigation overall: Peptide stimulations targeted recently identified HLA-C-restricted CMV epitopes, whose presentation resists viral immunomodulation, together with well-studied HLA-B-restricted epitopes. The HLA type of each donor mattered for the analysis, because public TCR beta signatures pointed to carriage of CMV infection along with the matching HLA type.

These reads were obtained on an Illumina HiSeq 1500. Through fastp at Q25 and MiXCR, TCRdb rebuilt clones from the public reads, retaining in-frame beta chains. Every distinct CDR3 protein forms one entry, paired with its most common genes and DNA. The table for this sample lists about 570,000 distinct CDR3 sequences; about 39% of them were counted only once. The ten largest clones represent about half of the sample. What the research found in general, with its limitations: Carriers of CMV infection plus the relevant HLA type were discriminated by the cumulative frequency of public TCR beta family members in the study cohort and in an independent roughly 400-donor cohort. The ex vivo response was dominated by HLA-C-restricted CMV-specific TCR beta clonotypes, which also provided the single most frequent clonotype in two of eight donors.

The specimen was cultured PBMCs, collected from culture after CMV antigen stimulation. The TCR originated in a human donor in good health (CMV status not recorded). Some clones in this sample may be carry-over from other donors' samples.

The sequenced DNA is TGTGCCAGTATCGCGATCACTCGGACAGATACGCAGTATTTT. This codes for CASIAITRTDTQYF. The chain is assembled from TRBV19 and TRBJ2-3; the D segment cannot be called with confidence. Cut back by 7 bases and 3 bases, the V and J ends lie 14 bases apart. Including the terminal cysteine and phenylalanine, the CDR3 comprises 14 residues. Of the read, only the CDR3 DNA is kept; its 42 bases are in frame from base 1. From the germline V gene (reference sequence), CDR1 is LNHDA and CDR2 is SQIVND. Beyond the CDR3, the reference TRBV19 and TRBJ2-3 genes provide the residues; the full variable domain reads: DGGITQSPKYLFRKEGQNVTLSCEQNLNHDAMYWYRQDPGQGLRLIYYSQIVNDFQKGDIAEGYSVSREKKESFPLTVTSAQKNPTAFYLCASIAITRTDTQYFGPGTRLTVL.